This T cell receptor (beta chain) emerged from a study of CD8 T cells in ankylosing spondylitis. The CDR3 length is 15 residues. V was shortened by 5 bases and J by 2 bases, with 13 bases between the two germline ends. This clonotype was recorded many times. Each CDR3 protein gets one entry after TCRdb re-called the 5' RACE reads with MiXCR. The sample has 200,000 to 300,000 distinct CDR3 sequences; 8.6% are singletons. The gene calls are TRBV12-3 or TRBV12-4 and TRBJ2-1; a possible D gene is TRBD1 (5 bases). The source material was blood, either unsorted or a sorted T cell fraction (not recorded which). This clonotype was obtained from a male donor with ankylosing spondylitis or in good health (not recorded which). The CDR3 loop is CASSPTQGAYNEQFF. In nucleotides, the CDR3 is TGTGCCAGCAGTCCCACCCAAGGGGCCTACAATGAGCAGTTCTTC.